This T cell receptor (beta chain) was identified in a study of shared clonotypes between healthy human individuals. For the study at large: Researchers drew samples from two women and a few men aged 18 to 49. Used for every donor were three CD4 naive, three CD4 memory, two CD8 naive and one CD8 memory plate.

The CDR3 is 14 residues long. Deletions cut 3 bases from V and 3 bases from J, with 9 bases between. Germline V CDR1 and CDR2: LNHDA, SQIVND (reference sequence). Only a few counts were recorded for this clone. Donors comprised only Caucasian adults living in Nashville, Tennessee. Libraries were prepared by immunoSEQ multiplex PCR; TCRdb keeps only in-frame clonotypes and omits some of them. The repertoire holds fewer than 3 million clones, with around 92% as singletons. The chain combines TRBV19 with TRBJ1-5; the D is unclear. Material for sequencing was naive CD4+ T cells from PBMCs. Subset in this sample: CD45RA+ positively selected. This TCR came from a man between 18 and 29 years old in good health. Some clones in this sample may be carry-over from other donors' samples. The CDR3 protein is CASSMKQLNQPQHF. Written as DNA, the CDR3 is TGTGCCAGTAGTATGAAACAGCTCAATCAGCCCCAGCATTTT.